Listed here are 7 T cell receptor beta chains from one sample, sequenced in a study of T cell repertoires in cytomegalovirus infection. TCRdb called the reads again in MiXCR, with one record for every CDR3 protein. The sample consists of 310,000 or so distinct CDR3 sequences, about a tenth of them appearing once. The sample was PBMCs. The receptors were sampled from a human donor in good health (CMV status not recorded). Some clones in this sample may be carry-over from other donors' samples.

This clonotype was seen repeatedly, ten times or more. This chain uses TRBV11-3 with TRBJ1-1; 9 positions agree with TRBD1. Looked up from germline, CDR1 is SGHNT and CDR2 is YENEEA. Trimming took 3 bases from V and 4 from J; bases not matched to a gene: 3. This CDR3 has 14 residues. The CDR3 DNA follows: TGTGCCAGCAGCTTGCTGGGACAGGGCACTGAAGCTTTCTTT. Protein sequence: CASSLLGQGTEAFF.

This clonotype was counted many times. V and J are TRBV28 and TRBJ2-7; 7 bases are shared with TRBD1. CDR3 length: 12 amino acids. V trimming: 6 bases; J trimming: 6 bases; junction bases outside the gene matches: 5. From germline, CDR1 is MDHEN and CDR2 SYDVKM. Here the CDR3 DNA reads TGTGCCAGCAGCCCGACAGGGAGCGAGCAGTACGTC. Its translation is CASSPTGSEQYV.

The chain has TRBV28 and TRBJ1-2; 7 bases line up with TRBD1. After removal of 8 bases from V and 8 bases from J, the junction contained 14 bases not matched to a gene. This CDR3 region has 14 residues. Looked up from germline, CDR1 is MDHEN and CDR2 is SYDVKM. CDR3 DNA sequence: TGTGCCAGCTTTACCCCTCAGGGGGTTGGAGGCTACACCTTC. Protein: CASFTPQGVGGYTF.

This chain joins TRBV12-3 or TRBV12-4 and TRBJ2-1; 8 bases agree with TRBD1. The ends lost 4 bases at V and 7 bases at J; junction bases unmatched: 9. The CDR3 loop spans 15 amino acids. The DNA for the CDR3 is TGTGCCAGCAGTTCCGGAGGACAGGGCATTAATGAGCAGTTCTTC. Translation: CASSSGGQGINEQFF.

The sample holds many counts of this clonotype. The rearrangement joins TRBV20-1 to TRBJ1-1, with D possibly TRBD1 on 6 matching bases. This CDR3 comprises 12 residues. V was cut by 4 bases and J by 1 base, with 7 bases left in between. Germline V CDR1 and CDR2: DFQATT, SNEGSKA (reference sequence). The CDR3 is CSATDRNTEAFF. The CDR3 DNA reads as TGCAGTGCTACGGACAGGAACACTGAAGCTTTCTTT.

This clonotype was counted only a few times. The V and J genes are TRBV7-8 and TRBJ2-7, with 9 bases identical to TRBD1. The germline CDR1 and CDR2 sequences are SGHVS and FQNEAQ. V shed 3 bases, J shed 3 bases, and the junction held 6 bases outside the gene matches. The CDR3 is 15 residues long. DNA for the CDR3: TGTGCCAGCAGCTTTGGGACAGGGACTTTCTACGAGCAGTACTTC. This gives the protein CASSFGTGTFYEQYF. Full variable domain (outside the CDR3, taken from reference TRBV7-8 and TRBJ2-7): GAGVSQSPRYKVAKRGQDVALRCDPISGHVSLFWYQQALGQGPEFLTYFQNEAQLDKSGLPSDRFFAERPEGSVSTLKIQRTQQEDSAVYLCASSFGTGTFYEQYFGPGTRLTVT.

This clonotype was recorded many times. The V gene is TRBV7-2, the J gene TRBJ2-2, with D unclear. V lost 1 base and J 1 base, leaving 10 bases between the germline ends. There are 16 residues in the CDR3. CDR1 is SGHTA, CDR2 FQGNSA, per germline. CDR3 region: CASSLVSNMNTGELFF. For the CDR3, the DNA is TGTGCCAGCAGCTTAGTTTCAAATATGAACACCGGGGAGCTGTTTTTT. The whole variable domain, filled in from reference TRBV7-2 and TRBJ2-2, reads GAGVSQSPSNKVTEKGKDVELRCDPISGHTALYWYRQSLGQGLEFLIYFQGNSAPDKSGLPSDRFSAERTGGSVSTLTIQRTQQEDSAVYLCASSLVSNMNTGELFFGEGSRLTVL.